Below, 30 T cell receptor beta chains from the same sample are listed, as sequenced in a study of T cell clonality in common variable immunodeficiency. Repertoires were generated with immunoSEQ multiplex PCR, while TCRdb's copy carries only in-frame clones and drops some. The repertoire consists of around 45,000 clones, none detected only once. Sequenced material: peripheral blood mononuclear cells. All receptors come from a person between 18 and 70 years old in good health.

This clone was detected ten times or more. The read falls 3 residues short of the CDR3 end, and the missing part is taken from the germline J gene. V is TRBV7-2 and J is TRBJ2-7, with D maybe TRBD2 (5 bases). Germline V gives CDR1 SGHTA, CDR2 FQGNSA. V lost 0 bases to trimming and J lost 2 bases, with 11 bases between them. The CDR3 is 15 amino acids. The CDR3 loop is CASSLAAARAYEQYF. The CDR3 DNA, read in part, is TGTGCCAGCAGCTTAGCAGCAGCGCGGGCCTACGAG.

At least ten counts were recorded for this clone. From the germline J gene comes the end of the CDR3, since the read stops 3 residues before it. The chain carries TRBV12-3 or TRBV12-4 and TRBJ2-1; a possible D gene is TRBD1 (6 bases). This CDR3 contains 12 residues. V lost 5 bases, J lost 7 bases, and 9 bases lay in between. The part of the CDR3 DNA that was read is TGTGCCAGCAGTCCCCAGGGGAATGAG. It codes for CASSPQGNE. The entire CDR3 is CASSPQGNEQFF.

This clone was detected a few times. The CDR3 loop is CASSEAGQGSYDYTF. The part of the CDR3 DNA that was read is TGTGCCAGCAGTGAAGCGGGACAGGGGTCCTACGAC. This rearrangement joins TRBV2 to TRBJ1-2; 10 bases are shared with TRBD1. The read comes to an end 3 residues before the CDR3 does, leaving the germline J gene to fill in the end. The germline gives CDR1 SNHLY, CDR2 FYNNEI. This CDR3 comprises 15 residues.

Many counts were recorded for this clone. The CDR3 goes on 3 residues after the read ends, and that part is filled in from the germline J gene. V gene TRBV3-1 (or the pseudogene TRBV3-2) combines with J gene TRBJ2-6, with 7 bases identical to TRBD1. J gave up 4 bases and V 0 bases, and 15 bases lay outside the gene matches. Germline-derived CDR1 and CDR2 are LGHDT and YNNKEL (reference sequence). There are 20 residues in the CDR3. Partial CDR3 DNA: TGTGCCAGCAGCCAAGATATGAGGACAGGTTCCTCCCGGGGGGCCAACGTC. It specifies CASSQDMRTGSSRGANV. From start to end, the CDR3 is CASSQDMRTGSSRGANVLTF.

This clone was seen ten or more times. Compared with germline, one end of the junction differs, possibly owing to a read error. The read ends 3 residues before the CDR3 terminus; that terminus is restored from the germline J gene. J is TRBJ2-5 and V is TRBV4-2, with 9 bases matching TRBD2. Germline V gene lookup returns CDR1 LGHNA and CDR2 YNFKEQ. CDR3 length: 17 amino acids. Partial CDR3 DNA: TGCGCCAGCAGCCAAGACCGCTCCGGGACTAGCCTAGAGACC. Translated: CASSQDRSGTSLET. The entire CDR3 reads CASSQDRSGTSLETQYF.

This clone has a count of ten or more. The read gets to within 3 residues of the CDR3 end, and the germline J gene fills in the rest. The chain carries TRBV11-2 and TRBJ2-7; TRBD2 matches 8 bases. Germline-derived CDR1 and CDR2 are SGHAT and FQNNGV. V lost 5 bases, J lost 5 bases, and 11 bases stayed unmatched. The CDR3 has 15 amino acids. The part of the CDR3 DNA that was read is TGTGCCAGCAGCCACTACGGGGGGGGCCCCAACGAG. This codes for CASSHYGGGPNE. The whole CDR3 protein is CASSHYGGGPNEQYF.

This clone was recorded a few times. Read data end 3 residues before the CDR3 end; the end is taken from the germline J gene. The chain uses TRBV5-6 and TRBJ2-1; D is ambiguous. Between the trimmed V and J ends, which lost 0 bases and 9 bases, there was a span of 13 bases. Germline loops: CDR1 SGHDT, CDR2 YYEEEE. CDR3 size: 14 residues. CDR3: CASSLALGGTEQFF. The CDR3 DNA, read in part, is TGTGCCAGCAGCTTGGCTCTCGGCGGCACTGAG.

In the case of this clone: The read is 3 residues too short to cover the CDR3 end, so that end is filled in from the germline J gene. The rearrangement joins TRBV2 to TRBJ1-1; no clear D. The CDR3 is 14 residues long. CDR1 is SNHLY, CDR2 FYNNEI, per germline. V dropped 8 bases and J dropped 5 bases, with 18 bases sitting between them. The CDR3 sequence: CASRTYSSPTEAFF. The sequenced part of the CDR3 DNA is TGTGCCAGCCGAACCTACAGCTCACCTACTGAA.

Comments on this clone: With the read ending 3 residues before the CDR3 end, the germline J gene is used to fill in that end. The rearrangement links TRBV19 to TRBJ1-4, with 7 bases identical to TRBD1. CDR3 length equals 17 residues. Germline V gives CDR1 LNHDA, CDR2 SQIVND (reference sequence). CDR3 amino acids: CASSTLGRGAYNSPLFF. The covered CDR3 bases are TGTGCCAGTAGTACTCTCGGCAGGGGGGCCTATAATTCACCA.

This clone has a count of ten or more. The read finishes 3 residues shy of the CDR3 end, and the germline J gene is used to complete it. This chain uses TRBV5-1 with TRBJ2-7, with D possibly TRBD2 on 6 matching bases. With 4 bases removed from V and 0 bases from J, the gap between germline ends came to 11 bases. Germline V gene sequence: CDR1 SGHRS, CDR2 YFSETQ. The CDR3 runs to 14 residues. CDR3 bases read: TGCGCCAGCAGCAGCCGGGGGTCCTCCTACGAG. This translates into CASSSRGSSYE. The entire CDR3 protein is CASSSRGSSYEQYF. Supplemented by reference TRBV5-1 and TRBJ2-7, the full variable domain reads KAGVTQTPRYLIKTRGQQVTLSCSPISGHRSVSWYQQTPGQGLQFLFEYFSETQRNKGNFPGRFSGRQFSNSRSEMNVSTLELGDSALYLCASSSRGSSYEQYFGPGTRLTVT.

Many counts were recorded for this clone. The missing CDR3 end, 3 residues past where the read stops, is filled in from the germline J gene. The chain is built from TRBV20-1 and TRBJ1-6; maybe TRBD1 (6 bases). Germline loops: CDR1 DFQATT, CDR2 SNEGSKA (reference sequence). This CDR3 has 16 amino acids. V was clipped by 1 base and J by 0 bases, with 10 bases between them. The CDR3 here is CSARGQGSSYNSPLHF. The CDR3 DNA, read in part, is TGCAGTGCTAGAGGGCAGGGGAGCTCCTATAATTCACCC.

By share, this clone counts as medium-sized. Read data end 3 residues before the CDR3 end; the end is taken from the germline J gene. The rearrangement links TRBV20-1 to TRBJ2-5; D perhaps matches TRBD2 (7 bases). This CDR3 comprises 15 residues. CDR1 and CDR2 (germline): DFQATT, SNEGSKA (reference sequence). V lost 0 bases and J lost 4, with 15 bases in between. The CDR3 region is CSARDWGGGGETQYF. CDR3 bases read: TGCAGTGCTAGAGATTGGGGGGGCGGAGGAGAGACC.

This clone has a handful of counts. The CDR3 end falls 3 residues outside the read, so it is completed with the germline J gene. This chain joins TRBV11-3 and TRBJ2-5, with 8 bases aligning to TRBD2. The ends lost 2 bases at V and 4 bases at J; junction bases unmatched: 0. The CDR3 length is 13 residues. Germline-derived CDR1 and CDR2 are SGHNT and YENEEA. The CDR3 sequence is CASSLRGGETQYF. CDR3 bases read: TGTGCCAGCAGCTTACGGGGGGGAGAGACC.

This clone was picked up a small number of times. Sequencing ends 3 residues short of the CDR3 end; the germline J gene provides the rest. The sample has other DNA sequences that encode this CDR3 too. The chain employs TRBV19 and TRBJ1-1; TRBD1 matches at 9 bases. Germline CDR1 LNHDA, CDR2 SQIVND (reference sequence). The CDR3 is 14 amino acids. The CDR3 bases that were read are TGTGCCAGTAGTATTCAACAGGGGGCTCAGGAA. Its translation: CASSIQQGAQE. In full, the CDR3 is CASSIQQGAQEAFF.

This clone was seen at least ten times. The read is 3 residues too short to cover the CDR3 end, so that end is filled in from the germline J gene. The J gene is TRBJ2-3, the V gene TRBV15; 7 bases map to TRBD2. CDR1 and CDR2 (germline): LNHNV, YYDKDF (reference sequence). V lost 7 bases to trimming and J lost 6 bases; unmatched junction nucleotides: 10. CDR3 length: 14 residues. CDR3 in amino acids: CATTGGYTADTQYF. CDR3 DNA, as far as it was read: TGTGCCACCACCGGGGGGTATACGGCGGATACG.

Comment on this clone: The DNA ends 3 residues before the CDR3 does, and the rest of the CDR3 is filled in from the germline J gene. The chain uses TRBV30 and TRBJ2-1, with D perhaps matching TRBD1 (5 bases). The germline gives CDR1 GTSNPN, CDR2 SVGIG (reference sequence). The CDR3 loop spans 12 amino acids. Between the trimmed V and J ends, which lost 4 bases and 3 bases, there was a span of 7 bases. CDR3 DNA, as far as it was read: TGTGCCTGGACAGGGAACTACAATGAG. It is translated as CAWTGNYNE. The whole CDR3 sequence is CAWTGNYNEQFF.

At least ten counts were recorded for this clone. The read ends 3 residues early relative to the CDR3; the germline J gene fills the gap. The V gene is TRBV3-1 (or the pseudogene TRBV3-2), the J gene TRBJ1-2; D is undetermined. V was shortened by 1 base and J by 5 bases, with 5 bases between the two germline ends. The CDR3 extends over 12 amino acids. The germline CDR1 and CDR2 sequences are LGHDT and YNNKEL (reference sequence). The CDR3 spells CASSQADYGYTF. The sequenced part of the CDR3 DNA is TGTGCCAGCAGCCAAGCAGATTATGGC.

In this sample, this clone turned up many times. The read comes to an end 3 residues before the CDR3 does, leaving the germline J gene to fill in the end. The J gene is TRBJ1-1, the V gene TRBV20-1; a possible D gene is TRBD1 (6 bases). CDR1 and CDR2 from the germline V gene are DFQATT and SNEGSKA (reference sequence). V dropped 3 bases and J dropped 5 bases, with 16 bases sitting between them. The CDR3 runs 14 residues. CDR3 bases read: TGCAGTGCTAGGCGAGGTGCAGGGGCTACTGAA. Translation gives CSARRGAGATE. The entire CDR3 protein is CSARRGAGATEAFF.

About this clone: The read falls 3 residues short of the CDR3 end, and the missing part is taken from the germline J gene. The gene calls are TRBV7-8 and TRBJ2-7; maybe TRBD1 (5 bases). The germline V gene has CDR1 SGHVS and CDR2 FQNEAQ. The V end was cut by 6 bases, the J end by 5 bases, with 14 bases between. This CDR3 region has 13 residues. Incomplete CDR3 DNA: TGTGCCAGCAGTTTCGGCAGGGTTCACGAG. Amino acids: CASSFGRVHE. The complete CDR3 reads CASSFGRVHEQYF.

This clone was observed many times. The sequenced fragment ends 3 residues before the CDR3 boundary, so the rest is inferred from the germline J gene. This chain joins TRBV7-7 and TRBJ2-5; D remains ambiguous. Per the germline V gene, CDR1 is SSHAT and CDR2 is FNYEAQ (reference sequence). The CDR3 runs 16 residues. With 5 bases removed from V and 4 bases from J, the gap between germline ends came to 20 bases. This CDR3 reads CASSPGRLVLGETQYF. Incomplete CDR3 DNA: TGTGCCAGCAGCCCAGGCCGCTTGGTTTTGGGAGAGACC.

The CDR3 sequence is CASSPSQGRDYTF. The DNA read from the CDR3 is TGTGCCAGCAGTCCTTCACAGGGAAGGGAC. The chain employs TRBV7-7 and TRBJ1-2; tentative D call: TRBD1 (6 bases). The read is 3 residues too short to cover the CDR3 end, so that end is filled in from the germline J gene. The V gene's germline CDR1 is SSHAT and CDR2 FNYEAQ (reference sequence). The CDR3 loop spans 13 amino acids.

This clone has at least ten counts. The CDR3 end lies 3 residues beyond the end of the read and is filled in from the germline J gene. The chain joins TRBV20-1 to TRBJ1-1; 7 bases are shared with TRBD1. Trimming cost V 6 bases and J 1 base; bases outside gene matches: 5. The CDR3 is 13 residues long. The germline CDR1 and CDR2 sequences are DFQATT and SNEGSKA (reference sequence). The CDR3 reads CSARDSRNTEAFF. The covered CDR3 bases are TGCAGTGCGCGGGACAGCCGGAACACTGAA.

Many counts were recorded for this clone. The CDR3 end is not reached by the read, which stops 3 residues before it; the germline J gene fills it in. The chain uses TRBV28 and TRBJ2-4, with D perhaps TRBD1 (5 bases). Trimming took off 3 bases at V and 3 bases at J, with 15 bases between the two ends. CDR3 length: 16 amino acids. The germline V gene encodes CDR1 MDHEN and CDR2 SYDVKM. This CDR3 is CASSFTGPKVKNIQYF. The covered CDR3 bases are TGTGCCAGCAGTTTCACAGGCCCTAAGGTCAAAAACATT.

This clone was seen many times. The sequenced part of the CDR3 DNA is TGTGCCTGGAGTCACAGGGGGCATAATTCACCC. Residues: CAWSHRGHNSP. In full, the CDR3 is CAWSHRGHNSPLHF. The chain is built from TRBV30 and TRBJ1-6, with 9 bases identical to TRBD1. With the read ending 3 residues before the CDR3 end, the germline J gene is used to fill in that end. The ends lost 2 bases at V and 5 bases at J; junction bases unmatched: 1. This CDR3 is built from 14 residues. Germline CDR1 and CDR2: GTSNPN and SVGIG (reference sequence).

This clone was detected many times. The read terminates 3 residues ahead of where the CDR3 ends, so the germline J gene completes it. The chain is built from TRBV19 and TRBJ1-6; 9 positions agree with TRBD1. The CDR3 has 18 residues. With V trimmed by 4 bases and J by 0 bases, 7 bases remained unmatched. Germline values: CDR1 LNHDA, CDR2 SQIVND (reference sequence). CDR3 protein: CASSTGTGKSSYNSPLHF. CDR3 DNA (partial): TGTGCCAGTAGTACCGGGACAGGGAAGAGCTCCTATAATTCACCC. The full variable domain, with the rest looked up from reference TRBV19 and TRBJ1-6, is DGGITQSPKYLFRKEGQNVTLSCEQNLNHDAMYWYRQDPGQGLRLIYYSQIVNDFQKGDIAEGYSVSREKKESFPLTVTSAQKNPTAFYLCASSTGTGKSSYNSPLHFGNGTRLTVT.

This clone was counted a few times. From the germline J gene comes the end of the CDR3, since the read stops 3 residues before it. This chain links TRBV7-2 with TRBJ1-4; D might be TRBD1 (5 bases). CDR3 length: 16 residues. The germline V gene encodes CDR1 SGHTA and CDR2 FQGNSA. The ends were cut back, 0 bases at V and 10 bases at J, with 18 bases in the middle. The CDR3 loop is CASSLAQGGPIGKLFF. CDR3 bases read: TGTGCCAGCAGCTTAGCCCAGGGAGGGCCCATAGGAAAA.

This clone was recorded many times. The read stops 3 residues short of the end of the CDR3; the missing end is completed from the germline J gene. The V and J genes are TRBV29-1 and TRBJ2-7; 7 bases match TRBD2. CDR1 and CDR2 (germline): SQVTM, ANQGSEA. This CDR3 comprises 13 residues. The V segment lost 6 bases and the J segment 3 bases; nucleotides outside the gene matches: 8. CDR3 protein: CSVGGDLGYEQYF. CDR3 DNA, as far as it was read: TGCAGCGTGGGGGGGGACTTAGGCTACGAG.

This clone has just a few counts. The read finishes 3 residues shy of the CDR3 end, and the germline J gene is used to complete it. The chain has TRBV6-2 or TRBV6-3 and TRBJ2-3, with 7 bases identical to TRBD2. The V and J ends lost 2 bases and 4 bases, in that order; junction bases with no gene match: 6. From germline, CDR1 is MNHEY and CDR2 SVGEGT. This CDR3 comprises 15 residues. The CDR3 is CASSYQRDRADTQYF. Partial CDR3 DNA: TGTGCCAGCAGTTACCAGCGGGATAGGGCAGATACG.

This clone occurred many times. The sequenced part of the CDR3 DNA is TGTGCCTGGAGTCCCAAGGGTAATAACTATGGC. This codes for CAWSPKGNNYG. Given in full, the CDR3 is CAWSPKGNNYGYTF. The chain uses TRBV30 and TRBJ1-2; D is undetermined. The sequence runs out 3 residues before the end of the CDR3; the remainder is reconstructed from the germline J gene. The V gene's germline CDR1 is GTSNPN and CDR2 SVGIG (reference sequence). The CDR3 runs 14 residues. V lost 2 bases and J 1 base, leaving 11 bases between the germline ends.

This clone came up many times. Read data end 3 residues before the CDR3 end; the end is taken from the germline J gene. V gene TRBV12-5 combines with J gene TRBJ1-5; 10 positions match TRBD1. Germline-derived CDR1 and CDR2 are LGHNT and FRNRAP. This CDR3 spans 14 amino acids. Germline trimming cut 6 bases from V and 5 bases from J; bases unmatched to any gene: 4. CDR3 loop: CASGDRGEHQPQHF. The sequenced part of the CDR3 DNA is TGTGCTAGTGGGGACAGGGGGGAACATCAGCCC.